The rows below give T cell receptor beta chains drawn from one sample of a study of blood T cell repertoires in COVID-19. Here immunoSEQ multiplex PCR was the method, and the copy in TCRdb shows in-frame clones only, minus some. The sample consists of under 300,000 clones, over 80% of them appearing once. The sequenced sample consisted of peripheral blood. The receptors were sampled from a middle-aged woman who had recovered from COVID-19. CDR3s include the opening cysteine and the closing phenylalanine or tryptophan. D genes are given only for firm matches. Clone size is not always given. Where it is, it says once, few, many or a class for expanded clones.

v_gene	abundance	len	j_gene	d_gene	CDR3aa	CDR3nt
TRBV5-6	once	14	TRBJ2-7	TRBD1	CASSSRDRGDEQYF	TGTGCCAGCAGCTCCCGGGACAGGGGCGACGAGCAGTACTTC
TRBV29-1	.	13	TRBJ2-5	.	CSVEARGQETQYF	TGCAGCGTTGAAGCCCGGGGGCAAGAGACCCAGTACTTC
TRBV19	once	16	TRBJ1-5	.	CARKPNRQVSNQPQHF	TGTGCCAGAAAACCCAACCGACAGGTAAGCAATCAGCCCCAGCATTTT
TRBV7-2	.	13	TRBJ1-2	.	CASFVGGAYGYTF	TGTGCCAGCTTTGTGGGGGGGGCGTATGGCTACACCTTC
TRBV15	.	16	TRBJ1-5	TRBD1	CATSRGDRDSNQPQHF	TGTGCCACCAGCAGAGGGGACAGAGATAGCAATCAGCCCCAGCATTTT
TRBV5-1	.	16	TRBJ2-5	TRBD1	CASSLAPGGYQETQYF	TGCGCCAGCAGCTTGGCTCCAGGGGGATACCAAGAGACCCAGTACTTC
TRBV19	.	19	TRBJ1-5	TRBD1	CASSGDPGQPLRGNQPQHF	TGTGCCAGTAGTGGGGATCCGGGACAGCCACTTCGGGGCAATCAGCCCCAGCATTTT
TRBV28	once	14	TRBJ2-7	TRBD1	CASSLSQGAGEQYF	TGTGCCAGCAGTTTATCACAGGGGGCGGGGGAGCAGTACTTC
TRBV2	.	14	TRBJ1-2	TRBD1	CASSAGTGFYGYTF	TGTGCCAGCAGCGCCGGGACAGGGTTTTATGGCTACACCTTC
TRBV29-1	.	13	TRBJ1-1	TRBD1	CSVEPGQELEAFF	TGCAGCGTTGAACCGGGACAGGAACTTGAAGCTTTCTTT
TRBV5-4	.	16	TRBJ1-5	.	CASSLMEGGGNQPQHF	TGTGCCAGCAGCTTGATGGAGGGAGGCGGCAATCAGCCCCAGCATTTT
TRBV5-6	.	14	TRBJ1-5	.	CASSLDGSNQPQHF	TGTGCCAGCAGCTTGGACGGTAGCAATCAGCCCCAGCATTTT